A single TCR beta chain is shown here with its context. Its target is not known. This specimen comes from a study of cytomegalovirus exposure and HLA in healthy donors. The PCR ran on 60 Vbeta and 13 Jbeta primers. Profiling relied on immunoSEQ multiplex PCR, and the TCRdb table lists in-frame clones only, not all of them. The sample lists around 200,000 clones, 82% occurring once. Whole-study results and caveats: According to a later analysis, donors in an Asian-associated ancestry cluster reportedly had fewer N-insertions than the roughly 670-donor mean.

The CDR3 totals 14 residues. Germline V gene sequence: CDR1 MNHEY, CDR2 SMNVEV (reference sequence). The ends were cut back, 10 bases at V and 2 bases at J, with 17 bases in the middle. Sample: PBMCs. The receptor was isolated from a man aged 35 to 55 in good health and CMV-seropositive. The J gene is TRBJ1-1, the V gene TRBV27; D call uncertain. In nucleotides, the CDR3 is TGTGCCACCCTTAGGAGAGAGGGAAACACTGAAGCTTTCTTT. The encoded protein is CATLRREGNTEAFF.